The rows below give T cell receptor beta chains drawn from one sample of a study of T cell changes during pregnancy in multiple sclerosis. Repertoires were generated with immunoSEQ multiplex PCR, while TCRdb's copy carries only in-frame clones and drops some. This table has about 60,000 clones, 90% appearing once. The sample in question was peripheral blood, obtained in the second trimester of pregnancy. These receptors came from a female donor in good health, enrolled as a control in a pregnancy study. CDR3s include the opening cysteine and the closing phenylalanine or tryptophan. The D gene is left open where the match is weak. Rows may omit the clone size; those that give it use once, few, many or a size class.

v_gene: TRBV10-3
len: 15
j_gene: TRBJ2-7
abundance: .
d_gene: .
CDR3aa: CAISEPGHNSYEQYF
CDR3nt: TGTGCCATCAGTGAGCCGGGACACAACTCCTACGAGCAGTACTTC

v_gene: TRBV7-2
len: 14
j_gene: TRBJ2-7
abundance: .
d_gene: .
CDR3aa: CASSSYRDSYEQYF
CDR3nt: TGTGCCAGCAGCTCCTACCGCGACTCCTACGAGCAGTACTTC

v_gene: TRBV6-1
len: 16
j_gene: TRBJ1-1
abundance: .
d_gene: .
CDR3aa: CASSDPTGVLNTEAFF
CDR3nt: TGTGCCAGCAGTGATCCAACGGGGGTTTTGAACACTGAAGCTTTCTTT

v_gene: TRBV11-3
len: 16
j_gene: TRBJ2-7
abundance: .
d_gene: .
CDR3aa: CASSPAGGTGNNEQYF
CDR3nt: TGTGCCAGCAGCCCCGCCGGAGGAACGGGGAACAACGAGCAGTACTTC

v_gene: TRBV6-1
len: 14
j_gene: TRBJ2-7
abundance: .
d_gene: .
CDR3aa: CASSPWTQNYEQYF
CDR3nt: TGTGCCAGCAGCCCCTGGACACAAAACTACGAGCAGTACTTC

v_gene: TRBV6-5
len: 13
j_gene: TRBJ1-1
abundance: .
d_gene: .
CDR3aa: CASSSDSQNEAFF
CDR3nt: TGTGCCAGCAGTTCCGACAGCCAAAATGAAGCTTTCTTT

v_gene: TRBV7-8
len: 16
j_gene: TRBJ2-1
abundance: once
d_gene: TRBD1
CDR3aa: CASSPYWTGAYNEQFF
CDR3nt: TGTGCCAGCAGCCCGTACTGGACAGGGGCCTACAATGAGCAGTTCTTC

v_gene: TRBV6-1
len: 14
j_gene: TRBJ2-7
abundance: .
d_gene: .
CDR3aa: CASCRLINPTGQYF
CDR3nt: TGTGCCAGCTGTCGGTTGATCAATCCTACGGGGCAGTACTTC

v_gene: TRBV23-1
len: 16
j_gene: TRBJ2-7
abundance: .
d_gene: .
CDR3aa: CASSPPPGIFPYEQYF
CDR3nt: TGCGCCAGCAGTCCCCCCCCGGGTATCTTTCCCTACGAGCAGTACTTC

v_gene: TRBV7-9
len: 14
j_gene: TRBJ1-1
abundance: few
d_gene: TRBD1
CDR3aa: CASSLQGATPEAFF
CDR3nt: TGTGCCAGCAGTTTACAGGGGGCTACTCCTGAAGCTTTCTTT

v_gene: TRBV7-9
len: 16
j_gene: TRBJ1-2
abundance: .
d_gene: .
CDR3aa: CASSLGLGASQGGYTF
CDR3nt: TGTGCCAGCAGCTTAGGTTTGGGGGCGTCGCAAGGCGGCTACACCTTC